This TCR beta chain comes out of a study of OX40 agonist ivuxolimab in advanced cancers. Study-wide results and limits: Some patients who did not respond also had low normalized T-cell clonal expansion.

TCRdb keeps only in-frame clones here, not all; method: immunoSEQ multiplex PCR. This sample carries roughly 110,000 clones, about nine tenths of them seen once, and the ten largest clones take approximately 0.48%. Germline V gene lookup returns CDR1 LGHNA and CDR2 YNFKEQ. This CDR3 has 15 amino acids. V lost 4 bases and J lost 0, with 13 bases in between. Comments on this clone: What it binds is unknown.

The chain is built from TRBV4-2 and TRBJ2-7, with a tentative D call TRBD1 (5 bases). The sequenced sample was CD4+ or CD8+ T cells sorted from blood, obtained in a trial of the OX40 agonist ivuxolimab. The clonotype originates from an adult with an advanced solid tumor such as melanoma, head and neck, liver or kidney cancer. CDR3 sequence reads: CASSLGPDSSYEQYF. In DNA form, the CDR3 reads TGTGCCAGCAGCCTCGGGCCCGACAGCTCCTACGAGCAGTACTTC.